This T cell receptor (beta chain) stems from a study of CD8+ T cells in alopecia areata. Study information: The study gave tofacitinib for 6 to 18 months, then 6 months off drug. Affected scalp percentage gauged treated patients' severity. Study conclusions and caveats: Mouse data revealed clearer TCR sharing than patient data did, a gap possibly tied to HLA. Tofacitinib significantly brought down scalp clonality and expanded CD8+ clones among top 100.

In each case, RNA was isolated and then reverse transcribed into cDNA as the sequencing template. Here immunoSEQ multiplex PCR was the method, and the copy in TCRdb shows in-frame clones only, minus some. The data contain 200,000 to 250,000 clones, under 70% of them seen just once; the ten biggest clones take up around 4.3%. The CDR3 runs 11 residues. Germline CDR1 and CDR2: SQVTM and ANQGSEA. The treatment here: oral pan-JAK inhibitor, 5-10 mg twice daily. Details on this clone: The target antigen is unknown.

The sequence was obtained from a human donor with alopecia areata. J is TRBJ2-5 and V is TRBV29-1; D not resolved. The DNA end is a closer match to TRBJ2-7, so the J assignment may be wrong. This specimen was CD4+ T cells sorted from blood, taken at week 4, from a patient treated with tofacitinib. The CDR3 bases are TGCAGCGTTGTCGGTGAATACGAGCAGTACTTC. Residues: CSVVGEYEQYF.